This T cell receptor beta chain was recovered during a study of blood T cell repertoires in COVID-19. Here immunoSEQ multiplex PCR was the method, and the copy in TCRdb shows in-frame clones only, minus some. The sample yields approximately 46,000 clones, 86% seen once. CDR3 length: 12 residues. The germline V gene encodes CDR1 MNHEY and CDR2 SVGAGI. J gave up 14 bases and V 5 bases, and 6 bases lay outside the gene matches. This TCR was sampled from a man aged 55 to 70 with active or convalescent COVID-19. The J gene is TRBJ2-1, the V gene TRBV6-5, with 10 bases identical to TRBD1. Specimen: peripheral blood. The chain's CDR3 is CASSQPGQGKFF. In DNA, the CDR3 is TGTGCCAGCAGTCAACCGGGACAGGGGAAGTTCTTC.